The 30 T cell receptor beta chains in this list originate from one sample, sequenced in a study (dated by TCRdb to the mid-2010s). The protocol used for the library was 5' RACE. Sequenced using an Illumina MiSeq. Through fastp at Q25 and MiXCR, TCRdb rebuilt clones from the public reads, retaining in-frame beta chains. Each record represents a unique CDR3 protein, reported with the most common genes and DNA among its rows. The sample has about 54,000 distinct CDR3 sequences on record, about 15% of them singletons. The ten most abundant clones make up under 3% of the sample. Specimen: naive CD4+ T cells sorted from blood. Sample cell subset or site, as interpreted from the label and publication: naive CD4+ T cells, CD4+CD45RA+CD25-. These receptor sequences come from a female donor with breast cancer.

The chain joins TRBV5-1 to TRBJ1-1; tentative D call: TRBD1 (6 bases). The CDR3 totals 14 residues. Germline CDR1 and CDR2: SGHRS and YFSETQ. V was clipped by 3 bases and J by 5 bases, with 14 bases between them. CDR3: CASSYQGLRTEAFF. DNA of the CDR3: TGCGCCAGCAGCTATCAGGGGTTACGGACTGAAGCTTTCTTT. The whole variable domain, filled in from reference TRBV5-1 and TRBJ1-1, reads KAGVTQTPRYLIKTRGQQVTLSCSPISGHRSVSWYQQTPGQGLQFLFEYFSETQRNKGNFPGRFSGRQFSNSRSEMNVSTLELGDSALYLCASSYQGLRTEAFFGQGTRLTVV.

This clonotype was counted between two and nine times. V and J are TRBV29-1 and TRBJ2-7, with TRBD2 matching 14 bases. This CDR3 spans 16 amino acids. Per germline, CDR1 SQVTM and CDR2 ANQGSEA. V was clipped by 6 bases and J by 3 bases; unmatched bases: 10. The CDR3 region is CSVVTSGRALVYEQYF. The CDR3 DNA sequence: TGCAGCGTCGTGACTAGCGGGAGGGCCTTGGTCTACGAGCAGTACTTC.

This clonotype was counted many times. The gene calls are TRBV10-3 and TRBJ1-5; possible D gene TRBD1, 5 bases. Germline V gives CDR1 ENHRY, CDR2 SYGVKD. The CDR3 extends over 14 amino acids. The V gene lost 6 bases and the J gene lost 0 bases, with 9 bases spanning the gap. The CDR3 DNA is TGTGCCATCAGAGACAGAGATAGCAATCAGCCCCAGCATTTT. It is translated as CAIRDRDSNQPQHF.

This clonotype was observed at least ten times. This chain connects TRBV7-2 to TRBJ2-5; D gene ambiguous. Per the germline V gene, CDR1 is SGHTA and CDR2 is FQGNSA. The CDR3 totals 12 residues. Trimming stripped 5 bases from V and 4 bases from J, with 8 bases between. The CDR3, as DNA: TGTGCCAGCAGCCCCTATGCAGAGACCCAGTACTTC. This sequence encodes CASSPYAETQYF.

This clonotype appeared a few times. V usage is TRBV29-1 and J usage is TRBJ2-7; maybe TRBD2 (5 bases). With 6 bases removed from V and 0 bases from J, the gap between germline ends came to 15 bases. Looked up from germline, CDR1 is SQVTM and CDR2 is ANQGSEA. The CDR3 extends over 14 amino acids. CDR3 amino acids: CSVPGGNPSYEQYF. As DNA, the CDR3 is TGCAGCGTCCCAGGAGGAAATCCCTCCTACGAGCAGTACTTC.

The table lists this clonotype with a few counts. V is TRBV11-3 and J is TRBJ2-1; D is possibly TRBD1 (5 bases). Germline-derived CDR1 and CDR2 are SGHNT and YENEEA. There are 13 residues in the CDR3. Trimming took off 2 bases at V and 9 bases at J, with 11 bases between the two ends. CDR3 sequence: CASSLSREGEQFF. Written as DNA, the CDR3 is TGTGCCAGCAGCTTATCCAGGGAAGGTGAGCAGTTCTTC.

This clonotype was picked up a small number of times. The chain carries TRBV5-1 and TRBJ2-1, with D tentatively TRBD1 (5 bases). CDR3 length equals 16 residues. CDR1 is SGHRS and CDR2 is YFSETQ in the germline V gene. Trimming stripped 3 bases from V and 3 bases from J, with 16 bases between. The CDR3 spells CASSSSQVQGYNEQFF. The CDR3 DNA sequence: TGCGCCAGCAGCTCCTCCCAGGTTCAGGGCTACAATGAGCAGTTCTTC.

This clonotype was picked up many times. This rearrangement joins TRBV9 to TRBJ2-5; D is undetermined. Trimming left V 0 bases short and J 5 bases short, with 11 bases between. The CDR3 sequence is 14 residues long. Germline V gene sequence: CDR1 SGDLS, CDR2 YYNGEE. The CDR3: CASSVGSSQETQYF. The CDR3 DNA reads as TGTGCCAGCAGCGTAGGATCGTCCCAGGAGACCCAGTACTTC.

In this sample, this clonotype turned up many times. The CDR3 coding sequence is TGTGCCAGCAGTCGAGACAGGATCAACACTGAAGCTTTCTTT. It translates to CASSRDRINTEAFF. The chain recombines TRBV7-8 with TRBJ1-1; TRBD1 is a possible D gene (6 bases). Germline CDR1 SGHVS, CDR2 FQNEAQ. This CDR3 has 14 residues. Trimming removed 6 bases from V and 2 bases from J, with 13 bases in between.

CDR3 nucleotide sequence: TGTGCCAGCAGCCCTCGAGCAACCTTAGCCAAAAACATTCAGTACTTC. The encoded protein is CASSPRATLAKNIQYF. This chain uses TRBV7-2 with TRBJ2-4; D unclear. There are 16 residues in the CDR3. With 5 bases removed from V and 0 bases from J, the gap between germline ends came to 14 bases. Germline V gives CDR1 SGHTA, CDR2 FQGNSA.

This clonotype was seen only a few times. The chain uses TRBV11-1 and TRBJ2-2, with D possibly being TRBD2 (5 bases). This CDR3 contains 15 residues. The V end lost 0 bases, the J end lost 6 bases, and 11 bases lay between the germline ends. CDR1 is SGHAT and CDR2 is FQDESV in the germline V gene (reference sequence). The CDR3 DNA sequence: TGTGCCAGCAGCTTAGCAGAGGGCCTCGCCGGGGAGCTGTTTTTT. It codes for CASSLAEGLAGELFF.

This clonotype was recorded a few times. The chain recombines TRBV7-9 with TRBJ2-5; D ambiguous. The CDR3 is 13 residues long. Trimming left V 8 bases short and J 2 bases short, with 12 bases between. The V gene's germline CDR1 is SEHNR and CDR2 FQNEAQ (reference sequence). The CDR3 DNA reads TGTGCCAGCGTGGGCTGGCAGCAAGAGACCCAGTACTTC. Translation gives CASVGWQQETQYF.

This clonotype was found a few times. CDR3 DNA: TGCAGTGCTTTCGACCCAAATGGAAACACCATATATTTT. Its protein product is CSAFDPNGNTIYF. The chain joins TRBV20-1 to TRBJ1-3; no definite D call. The germline V gene has CDR1 DFQATT and CDR2 SNEGSKA (reference sequence). The CDR3 runs to 13 residues. V lost 5 bases and J 3 bases, leaving 11 bases between the germline ends.

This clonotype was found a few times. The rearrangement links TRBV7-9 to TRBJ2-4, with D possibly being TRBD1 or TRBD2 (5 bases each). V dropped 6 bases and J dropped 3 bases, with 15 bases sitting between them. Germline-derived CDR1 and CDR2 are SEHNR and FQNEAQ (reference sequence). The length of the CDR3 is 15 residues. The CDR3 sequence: CASREGMLGKNIQYF. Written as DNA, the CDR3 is TGTGCCAGCAGAGAGGGGATGTTGGGCAAAAACATTCAGTACTTC.

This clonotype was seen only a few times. CDR3 DNA: TGTGCCAGCAGCAAGGGGTCAGACTACGAGCAGTACTTC. Translated, it gives CASSKGSDYEQYF. The chain recombines TRBV7-8 with TRBJ2-7; the D gene is possibly TRBD1 (5 bases). The CDR3 runs 13 residues. CDR1 is SGHVS, CDR2 FQNEAQ, per germline. With 5 bases removed from V and 3 bases from J, the gap between germline ends came to 11 bases. The entire variable domain, with the rest obtained from reference TRBV7-8 and TRBJ2-7, is as follows: GAGVSQSPRYKVAKRGQDVALRCDPISGHVSLFWYQQALGQGPEFLTYFQNEAQLDKSGLPSDRFFAERPEGSVSTLKIQRTQQEDSAVYLCASSKGSDYEQYFGPGTRLTVT.

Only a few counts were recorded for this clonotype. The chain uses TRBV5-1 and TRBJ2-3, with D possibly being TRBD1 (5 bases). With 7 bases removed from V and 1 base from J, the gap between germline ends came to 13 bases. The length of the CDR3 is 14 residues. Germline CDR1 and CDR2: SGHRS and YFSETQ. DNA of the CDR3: TGCGCCAGCCTCCAGGGCTTGGGCACAGATACGCAGTATTTT. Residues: CASLQGLGTDTQYF.

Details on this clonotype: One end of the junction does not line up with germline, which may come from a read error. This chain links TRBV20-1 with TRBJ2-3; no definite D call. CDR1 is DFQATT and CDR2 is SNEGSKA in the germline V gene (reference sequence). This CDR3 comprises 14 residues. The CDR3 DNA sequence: TGCAGTGCTATAAGCCTCACACACACAGATGCGCAGTATTTT. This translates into CSAISLTHTDAQYF.

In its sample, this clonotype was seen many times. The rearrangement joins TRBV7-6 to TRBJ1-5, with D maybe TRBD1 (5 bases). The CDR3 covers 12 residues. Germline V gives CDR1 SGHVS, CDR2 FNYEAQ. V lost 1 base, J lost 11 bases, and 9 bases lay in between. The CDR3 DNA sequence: TGTGCCAGCAGCTTAGAGGGGAGGTCCCAGCATTTT. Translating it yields CASSLEGRSQHF.

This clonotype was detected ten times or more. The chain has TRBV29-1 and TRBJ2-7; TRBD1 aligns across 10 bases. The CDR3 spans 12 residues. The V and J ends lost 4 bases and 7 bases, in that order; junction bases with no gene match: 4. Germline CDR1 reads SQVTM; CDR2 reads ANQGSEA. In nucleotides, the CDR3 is TGCAGCGTTGGACAGGGGGCGAGAGAGCAGTACTTC. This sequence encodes CSVGQGAREQYF.

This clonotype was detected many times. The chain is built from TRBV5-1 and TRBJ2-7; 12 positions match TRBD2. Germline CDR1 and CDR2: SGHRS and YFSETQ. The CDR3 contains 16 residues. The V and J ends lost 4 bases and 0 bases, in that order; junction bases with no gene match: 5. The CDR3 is CASSAGLAGTSYEQYF. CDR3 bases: TGCGCCAGCAGCGCCGGACTAGCGGGAACCTCCTACGAGCAGTACTTC.

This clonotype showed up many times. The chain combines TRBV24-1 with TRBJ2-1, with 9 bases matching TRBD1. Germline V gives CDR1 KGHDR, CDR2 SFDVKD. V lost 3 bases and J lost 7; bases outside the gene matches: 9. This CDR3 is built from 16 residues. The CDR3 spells CATSDPLQGARNEQFF. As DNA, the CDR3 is TGTGCCACCAGTGATCCCTTACAGGGGGCGCGGAATGAGCAGTTCTTC.

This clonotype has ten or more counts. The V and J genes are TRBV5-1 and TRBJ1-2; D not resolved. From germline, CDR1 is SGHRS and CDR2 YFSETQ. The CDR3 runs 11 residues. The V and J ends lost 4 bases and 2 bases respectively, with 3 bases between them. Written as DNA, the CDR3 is TGCGCCAGCAGCGGGAACTATGGCTACACCTTC. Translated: CASSGNYGYTF. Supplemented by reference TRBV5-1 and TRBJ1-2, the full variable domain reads KAGVTQTPRYLIKTRGQQVTLSCSPISGHRSVSWYQQTPGQGLQFLFEYFSETQRNKGNFPGRFSGRQFSNSRSEMNVSTLELGDSALYLCASSGNYGYTFGSGTRLTVV.

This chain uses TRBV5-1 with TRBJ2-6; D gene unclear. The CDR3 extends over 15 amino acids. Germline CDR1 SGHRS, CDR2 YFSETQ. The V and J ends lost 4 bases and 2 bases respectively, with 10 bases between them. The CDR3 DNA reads TGCGCCAGCAGCCCTACTATTCCTGGGGCCAACGTCCTGACTTTC. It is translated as CASSPTIPGANVLTF.

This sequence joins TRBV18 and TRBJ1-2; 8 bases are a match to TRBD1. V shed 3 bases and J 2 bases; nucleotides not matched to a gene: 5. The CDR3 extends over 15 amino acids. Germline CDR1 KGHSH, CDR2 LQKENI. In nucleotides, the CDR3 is TGTGCCAGCTCACCCGGACAGGGTGGGAACTATGGCTACACCTTC. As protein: CASSPGQGGNYGYTF.

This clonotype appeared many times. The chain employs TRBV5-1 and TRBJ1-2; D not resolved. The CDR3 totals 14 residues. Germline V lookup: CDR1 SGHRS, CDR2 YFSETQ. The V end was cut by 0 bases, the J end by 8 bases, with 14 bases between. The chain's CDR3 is CASSLESGIWGYTF. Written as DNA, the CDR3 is TGCGCCAGCAGCTTGGAATCAGGCATATGGGGCTACACCTTC.

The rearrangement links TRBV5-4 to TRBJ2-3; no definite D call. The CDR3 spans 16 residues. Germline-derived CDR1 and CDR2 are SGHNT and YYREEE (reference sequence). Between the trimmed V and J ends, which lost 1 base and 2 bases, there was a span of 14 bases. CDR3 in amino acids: CASSLRTTTTTDTQYF. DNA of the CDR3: TGTGCCAGCAGCTTGAGGACCACGACCACCACAGATACGCAGTATTTT.

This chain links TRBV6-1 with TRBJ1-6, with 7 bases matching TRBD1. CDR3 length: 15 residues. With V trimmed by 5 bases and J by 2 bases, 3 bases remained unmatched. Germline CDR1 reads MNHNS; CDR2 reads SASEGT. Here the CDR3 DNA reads TGTGCCAGCAGTACAGGGGCCACCTATAATTCACCCCTCCACTTT. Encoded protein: CASSTGATYNSPLHF.

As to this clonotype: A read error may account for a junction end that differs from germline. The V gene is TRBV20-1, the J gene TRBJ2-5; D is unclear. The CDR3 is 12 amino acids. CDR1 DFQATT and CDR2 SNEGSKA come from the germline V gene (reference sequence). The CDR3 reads CSARTLQETRYF. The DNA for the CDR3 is TGCAGTGCTAGAACTTTACAAGAGACCCGGTACTTC.

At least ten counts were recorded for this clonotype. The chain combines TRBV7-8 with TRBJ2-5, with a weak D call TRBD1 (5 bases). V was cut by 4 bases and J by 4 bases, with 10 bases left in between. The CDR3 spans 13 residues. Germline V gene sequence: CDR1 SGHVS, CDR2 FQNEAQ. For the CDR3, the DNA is TGTGCCAGCAGCTCTGACAGTGCAGAGACCCAGTACTTC. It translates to CASSSDSAETQYF.

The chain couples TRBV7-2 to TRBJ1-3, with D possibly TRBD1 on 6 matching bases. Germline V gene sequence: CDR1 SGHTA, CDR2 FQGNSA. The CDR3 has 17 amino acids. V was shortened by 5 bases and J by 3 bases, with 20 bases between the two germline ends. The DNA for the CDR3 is TGTGCCAGCAGCACTCAGCGACAGGCCGTAGGTGGAAACACCATATATTTT. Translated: CASSTQRQAVGGNTIYF.